This T cell receptor beta chain was documented in a study of CD8 T cells in Susac syndrome. Study outcomes and limitations: Susac-specific public clones were found in both the total CD8+ and the CD8+ TEMRA repertoires, with sixteen in the former and about five in the latter.

Patients with Susac syndrome met diagnostic criteria defined recently for definite or probable disease. This CDR3 contains 14 residues. The germline V gene encodes CDR1 DFQATT and CDR2 SNEGSKA (reference sequence). V shed 5 bases and J shed 4 bases, with 17 bases lying between them. In the case of this clonotype: The antigen remains unidentified.

An amount of RNA that ranged from roughly 0.5 to 1 ug was reverse transcribed with random hexamers. TCRdb used MiXCR to reprocess the immunoSEQ multiplex PCR reads, holding one entry per CDR3 protein. This sample has around 90,000 distinct CDR3 sequences, with about 95% found just once. The receptor was isolated from a human donor with Susac syndrome. The rearrangement joins TRBV20-1 to TRBJ2-5; TRBD2 might be the D (5 bases). The sequenced sample consisted of CD8+ T cells from PBMCs. The CDR3 reads CSAPLGEGRETQYF. For the CDR3, the DNA is TGCAGTGCTCCCTTGGGAGAGGGTCGAGAGACCCAGTACTTC.